This entry features one T cell receptor (beta chain) sequence. This specimen includes other DNA sequences encoding the same CDR3. The sample originates from a study of blood T cell repertoires in COVID-19. Study-wide context: Researchers got acute and convalescent COVID-19 samples from the United States, Italy and Spain. PBMCs, B-cell-depleted T cells, or T cells provided the cDNA or gDNA that made up the material.

In the source study's methods: Reference gene primer amplification in the assay estimated nucleated cell counts. Here immunoSEQ multiplex PCR was the method, and the copy in TCRdb shows in-frame clones only, minus some. V, J and clone size were drawn from that table, and D and trimming were deduced from the DNA. The sample lists around 200,000 clones, 80% to 85% seen once, with 2.6% in the top ten. CDR3 length equals 16 residues. Unmatched junction bases numbered 2, after V lost 0 bases and J lost 5 bases. CDR1 is LNHDA, CDR2 SQIVND, per germline (reference sequence). The V and J genes are TRBV19 and TRBJ1-6; 9 bases fit TRBD1. The TCR comes from a human donor with acute or convalescent COVID-19. The donor label of this sample is uncertain. Sequenced material: peripheral blood. CDR3 sequence (DNA): TGTGCCAGTAGTATAGATGGGACAGGGAATAATTCACCCCTCCACTTT. This sequence encodes CASSIDGTGNNSPLHF.